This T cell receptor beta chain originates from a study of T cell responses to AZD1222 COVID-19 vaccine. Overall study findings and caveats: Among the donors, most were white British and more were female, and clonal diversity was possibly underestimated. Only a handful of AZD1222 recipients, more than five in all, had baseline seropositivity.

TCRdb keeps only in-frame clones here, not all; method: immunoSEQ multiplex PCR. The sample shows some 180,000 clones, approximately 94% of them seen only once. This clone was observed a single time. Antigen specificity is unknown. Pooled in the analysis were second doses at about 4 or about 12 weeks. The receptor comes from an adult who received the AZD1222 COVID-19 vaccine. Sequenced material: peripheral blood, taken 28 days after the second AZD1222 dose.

The CDR3 region is CASSRRARTGEIYEQYF. The CDR3 DNA sequence: TGTGCCAGCAGTCGAAGGGCCAGGACAGGGGAGATCTACGAGCAGTACTTC. V is TRBV6-6 and J is TRBJ2-7; 9 bases agree with TRBD1. The V gene end was trimmed by 5 bases and the J gene end by 3 bases; junction bases not matched to a gene: 14. This CDR3 spans 17 amino acids. Per germline, CDR1 MNHNY and CDR2 SVGAGI (reference sequence).